The 25 T cell receptor beta chains given below trace back to one sample, sequenced in a study of CD8 T cells in Susac syndrome. Reverse transcription of about 0.45 to 1 ug RNA used random hexamers. TCRdb re-called the immunoSEQ multiplex PCR reads with MiXCR, one entry per CDR3 protein. This table has over 95,000 distinct CDR3 sequences, around 90% appearing once. Sequencing input: CD8+ T cells from PBMCs. The receptors were sampled from a human donor in good health.

V and J are TRBV6-5 and TRBJ1-1, with D maybe TRBD1 (6 bases). The CDR3 runs 14 residues. Germline V gene lookup returns CDR1 MNHEY and CDR2 SVGAGI. V was trimmed by 6 bases and J by 5 bases, leaving 16 bases between them. The chain's CDR3 is CASSKQGIRTEAFF. For the CDR3, the DNA is TGTGCCAGCAGCAAACAGGGAATACGGACTGAAGCTTTCTTT.

This chain joins TRBV7-8 and TRBJ2-5; D gene unclear. Trimming stripped 4 bases from V and 1 base from J, with 7 bases between. In germline, CDR1 is SGHVS, CDR2 FQNEAQ. The CDR3 consists of 13 residues. The CDR3 DNA follows: TGTGCCAGCAGCTGGGTCCTCCAAGAGACCCAGTACTTC. Protein: CASSWVLQETQYF.

The CDR3 DNA is TGTGCCAGCAGGCGGAGCGAGTTGAACACCGGGGAGCTGTTTTTT. It translates to CASRRSELNTGELFF. V is TRBV11-1 and J is TRBJ2-2; D call uncertain. The CDR3 is made up of 15 amino acids. Germline CDR1 reads SGHAT; CDR2 reads FQDESV (reference sequence). Trimming cost V 6 bases and J 1 base, with 12 bases left between them. The variable domain in full, completed from reference TRBV11-1 and TRBJ2-2, reads EAEVAQSPRYKITEKSQAVAFWCDPISGHATLYWYRQILGQGPELLVQFQDESVVDDSQLPKDRFSAERLKGVDSTLKIQPAELGDSAMYLCASRRSELNTGELFFGEGSRLTVL.

CDR3 residues: CASSQVFGVGTEAFF. DNA of the CDR3: TGTGCCAGCAGCCAAGTTTTTGGGGTGGGCACTGAAGCTTTCTTT. The rearrangement joins TRBV3-1 to TRBJ1-1; the D is unclear. Germline CDR1 reads LGHDT; CDR2 reads YNNKEL (reference sequence). V was cut by 1 base and J by 4 bases, with 13 bases left in between. The CDR3 totals 15 residues.

The chain uses TRBV3-1 and TRBJ2-5, with D unresolved. V was trimmed by 1 base and J by 2 bases, leaving 8 bases between them. From germline, CDR1 is LGHDT and CDR2 YNNKEL (reference sequence). CDR3 length: 14 amino acids. The CDR3 DNA is TGTGCCAGCAGCCAAGGCCATACTCAAGAGACCCAGTACTTC. Translated: CASSQGHTQETQYF.

The rearrangement joins TRBV6-4 to TRBJ2-1, with 7 bases lining up with TRBD1. The CDR3 runs to 14 residues. With 4 bases clipped from V and 0 bases from J, the junction kept 0 bases outside the gene matches. Germline lookup yields CDR1 MRHNA and CDR2 SNTAGT. Here the CDR3 DNA reads TGTGCCAGCAGTGCAGGGGGCTCCTACAATGAGCAGTTCTTC. This sequence encodes CASSAGGSYNEQFF.

The rearrangement joins TRBV19 to TRBJ1-1; D possibly corresponds to TRBD1 (6 bases). This CDR3 region has 16 residues. Trimming removed 0 bases at V and 1 base at J, with 12 bases between. Germline CDR1 and CDR2: LNHDA and SQIVND (reference sequence). The CDR3 region has the DNA TGTGCCAGTAGTATAGATCCGGGACACCCGAACACTGAAGCTTTCTTT. Residues: CASSIDPGHPNTEAFF. Complete variable domain (other parts from reference TRBV19 and TRBJ1-1): DGGITQSPKYLFRKEGQNVTLSCEQNLNHDAMYWYRQDPGQGLRLIYYSQIVNDFQKGDIAEGYSVSREKKESFPLTVTSAQKNPTAFYLCASSIDPGHPNTEAFFGQGTRLTVV.

The chain links TRBV7-2 to TRBJ2-1; 9 nucleotides match TRBD2. The CDR3 is 16 amino acids. Germline CDR1 and CDR2: SGHTA and FQGNSA. J lost 8 bases, V lost 5 bases, and 13 bases had no gene match. This chain's CDR3 is CASSQMGTSRSDEQFF. The CDR3, as DNA: TGTGCCAGCAGCCAAATGGGGACTAGCCGATCGGATGAGCAGTTCTTC.

This rearrangement joins TRBV4-2 to TRBJ2-5; 7 bases map to TRBD2. The V gene's germline CDR1 is LGHNA and CDR2 YNFKEQ. V lost 1 base to trimming and J lost 5 bases; unmatched junction nucleotides: 13. This CDR3 has 17 amino acids. The chain's CDR3 is CASSQGRVAGVLETQYF. In nucleotides, the CDR3 is TGTGCCAGCAGCCAAGGAAGGGTGGCGGGAGTTCTGGAGACCCAGTACTTC.

The J gene is TRBJ2-1, the V gene TRBV29-1; 10 bases map to TRBD2. This CDR3 contains 17 residues. J gave up 2 bases and V 4 bases, and 11 bases lay outside the gene matches. Germline V lookup: CDR1 SQVTM, CDR2 ANQGSEA. The CDR3 reads CSVVPPSGSSTYNEQFF. CDR3 coding DNA: TGCAGCGTTGTTCCCCCTAGCGGGAGCTCTACCTACAATGAGCAGTTCTTC.

The V call is TRBV19, the J call TRBJ1-4; 8 bases map to TRBD1. CDR3 size: 16 residues. Germline assignment: CDR1 LNHDA and CDR2 SQIVND (reference sequence). V was clipped by 7 bases and J by 13 bases; unmatched bases: 20. This CDR3 is CASTTLSTGGLVGLFF. Here the CDR3 DNA reads TGTGCCAGTACGACCCTGAGCACAGGGGGGCTTGTCGGACTGTTTTTT.

This chain's CDR3 is CASSLRTGRDTEAFF. The CDR3, as DNA: TGTGCCAGCAGCCTCCGAACCGGACGGGACACTGAAGCTTTCTTT. This rearrangement joins TRBV14 to TRBJ1-1, with D unresolved. Germline V gives CDR1 SGHDN, CDR2 FVKESK. The CDR3 is made up of 15 amino acids. With 4 bases removed from V and 3 bases from J, the gap between germline ends came to 15 bases.

The rearrangement joins TRBV7-2 to TRBJ2-6; D not certain. Trimming stripped 7 bases from V and 2 bases from J, with 12 bases between. Germline-derived CDR1 and CDR2 are SGHTA and FQGNSA. The CDR3 totals 15 residues. DNA for the CDR3: TGTGCCAGCACGCCAGCTGGGGCTGGGGCCAACGTCCTGACTTTC. The encoded protein is CASTPAGAGANVLTF.

This clonotype was counted a single time. V usage is TRBV25-1 and J usage is TRBJ2-1, with 9 bases aligning to TRBD2. J was trimmed by 3 bases and V by 9 bases; bases with no gene match: 12. Germline CDR1 and CDR2: MGHDK and SYGVNS. CDR3 length: 16 amino acids. The DNA of the CDR3 is TGTGCCAGTACCTCCGCGGGAGGGGCGCTCTACAATGAGCAGTTCTTC. It is translated as CASTSAGGALYNEQFF.

In this sample, this clonotype turned up once. V gene TRBV19 combines with J gene TRBJ2-2; 13 nucleotides align to TRBD2. CDR1 LNHDA and CDR2 SQIVND come from the germline V gene (reference sequence). CDR3 size: 18 residues. With 7 bases clipped from V and 0 bases from J, the junction kept 8 bases outside the gene matches. CDR3 bases: TGTGCCAGTACCCCCCGAGGGACTAGCGGGACGAACACCGGGGAGCTGTTTTTT. Translated, it gives CASTPRGTSGTNTGELFF. The variable domain in full, with the rest retrieved from reference TRBV19 and TRBJ2-2, is DGGITQSPKYLFRKEGQNVTLSCEQNLNHDAMYWYRQDPGQGLRLIYYSQIVNDFQKGDIAEGYSVSREKKESFPLTVTSAQKNPTAFYLCASTPRGTSGTNTGELFFGEGSRLTVL.

The chain uses TRBV15 and TRBJ1-1; D ambiguous. Germline V gives CDR1 LNHNV, CDR2 YYDKDF (reference sequence). V lost 1 base, J lost 3 bases, and 6 bases lay in between. This CDR3 is built from 13 residues. CDR3 protein: CATSRASYTEAFF. DNA for the CDR3: TGTGCCACCAGCAGAGCCTCTTACACTGAAGCTTTCTTT.

This rearrangement joins TRBV24-1 to TRBJ2-1; 7 bases are shared with TRBD2. From germline, CDR1 is KGHDR and CDR2 SFDVKD. The junction had 7 bases not matched to a gene; V was cut back by 3 bases and J by 3 bases. The CDR3 has 16 amino acids. The CDR3 bases are TGTGCCACCAGTGATACGGGGGGAGGCCGCTACAATGAGCAGTTCTTC. This translates into CATSDTGGGRYNEQFF.

The rearrangement links TRBV11-1 to TRBJ2-7, with 10 nucleotides matching TRBD1. J gave up 5 bases and V 4 bases, and 8 bases lay outside the gene matches. This CDR3 has 15 amino acids. Looked up from germline, CDR1 is SGHAT and CDR2 is FQDESV (reference sequence). The CDR3 DNA is TGTGCCAGCAGCTCACCGGGACAGGGGTGGAACGAGCAGTACTTC. This sequence encodes CASSSPGQGWNEQYF.

The genes are TRBV6-6 and TRBJ2-7; no clear D. The V end was cut by 4 bases, the J end by 0 bases, with 7 bases between. The CDR3 has 13 residues. CDR1 is MNHNY and CDR2 is SVGAGI in the germline V gene (reference sequence). In DNA form, the CDR3 reads TGTGCCAGCAGTTCCCTTAGCTCCTACGAGCAGTACTTC. It specifies CASSSLSSYEQYF.

The chain combines TRBV5-1 with TRBJ2-3; TRBD2 aligns across 8 bases. The ends lost 1 base at V and 6 bases at J; junction bases unmatched: 13. This CDR3 is 17 amino acids long. Germline lookup yields CDR1 SGHRS and CDR2 YFSETQ. In DNA, the CDR3 is TGCGCCAGCAGCTTGAAGGTTCTAAGCGGGAGAGGGGATACGCAGTATTTT. Residues: CASSLKVLSGRGDTQYF.

V gene TRBV5-1 combines with J gene TRBJ1-5, with TRBD1 identical over 7 bases. This CDR3 is built from 15 residues. Germline assignment: CDR1 SGHRS and CDR2 YFSETQ. V shed 0 bases, J shed 9 bases, and the junction held 9 bases outside the gene matches. DNA of the CDR3: TGCGCCAGCAGCTTGGGTCAGGGGGGCCCCGGGCCCCAGCATTTT. Amino acids: CASSLGQGGPGPQHF.

This chain connects TRBV29-1 to TRBJ1-1; 7 bases are a match to TRBD1. The CDR3 spans 15 residues. With V trimmed by 6 bases and J by 3 bases, 13 bases remained unmatched. Germline V gives CDR1 SQVTM, CDR2 ANQGSEA. The CDR3 region is CSVQGGVIQDTEAFF. The DNA for the CDR3 is TGCAGCGTCCAGGGGGGTGTAATTCAGGACACTGAAGCTTTCTTT.

V usage is TRBV20-1 and J usage is TRBJ2-1, with 7 bases lining up with TRBD2. J gave up 2 bases and V 1 base, and 8 bases lay outside the gene matches. This CDR3 region has 16 residues. The germline gives CDR1 DFQATT, CDR2 SNEGSKA (reference sequence). The CDR3 nucleotides are TGCAGTGCTAGAGGACTAGCTAACAACGCCTACAATGAGCAGTTCTTC. Translated, it gives CSARGLANNAYNEQFF.

This rearrangement joins TRBV20-1 to TRBJ2-2; D uncertain. This CDR3 spans 13 amino acids. CDR1 and CDR2 (germline): DFQATT, SNEGSKA (reference sequence). V lost 0 bases, J lost 4 bases, and 6 bases lay in between. The CDR3, as DNA: TGCAGTGCTAGAGAAAGGAGCACCGGGGAGCTGTTTTTT. This codes for CSARERSTGELFF.

The gene calls are TRBV29-1 and TRBJ2-7; tentative D call: TRBD2 (5 bases). Germline CDR1 is SQVTM and CDR2 is ANQGSEA. This CDR3 has 13 residues. The germline V and J ends were trimmed by 7 bases and 2 bases, with 15 bases remaining between them. The CDR3 sequence: CSASPPGTYEQYF. The CDR3 bases are TGCAGCGCATCGCCACCGGGGACCTACGAGCAGTACTTC.